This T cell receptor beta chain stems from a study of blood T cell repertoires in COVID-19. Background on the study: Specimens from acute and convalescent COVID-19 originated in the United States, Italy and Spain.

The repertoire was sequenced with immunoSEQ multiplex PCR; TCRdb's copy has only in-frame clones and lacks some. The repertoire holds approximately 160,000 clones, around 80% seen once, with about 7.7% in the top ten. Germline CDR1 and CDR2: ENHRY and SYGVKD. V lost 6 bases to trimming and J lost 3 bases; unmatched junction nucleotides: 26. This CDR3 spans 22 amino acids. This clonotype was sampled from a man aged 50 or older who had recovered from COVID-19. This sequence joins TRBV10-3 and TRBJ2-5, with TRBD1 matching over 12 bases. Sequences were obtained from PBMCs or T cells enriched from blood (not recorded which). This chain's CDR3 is CAIRTLGQGARQGGPREETQYF. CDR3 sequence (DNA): TGTGCCATCAGGACTTTGGGACAGGGGGCTCGCCAAGGCGGACCTAGAGAAGAGACCCAGTACTTC.